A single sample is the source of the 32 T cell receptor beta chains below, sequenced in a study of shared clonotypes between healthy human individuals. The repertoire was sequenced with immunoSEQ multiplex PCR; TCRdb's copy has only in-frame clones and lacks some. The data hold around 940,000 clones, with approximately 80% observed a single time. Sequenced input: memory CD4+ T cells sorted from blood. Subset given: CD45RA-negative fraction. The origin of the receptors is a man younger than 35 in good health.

CDR3 amino acids: CASSAGLAGSGTQYF. CDR3 nucleotides: TGTGCCAGCAGCGCGGGACTAGCGGGAAGTGGTACGCAGTATTTT. The gene calls are TRBV7-3 and TRBJ2-3; 13 bases line up with TRBD2. V dropped 5 bases and J dropped 8; count of bases not matched to a gene: 7. The CDR3 contains 15 residues. Germline V gene sequence: CDR1 SGHTA, CDR2 FQGTGA.

In DNA, the CDR3 is TGTGCCACCAGCAGAGATCTTAGCGGGTCTCGGTATTTT. Protein product: CATSRDLSGSRYF. J is TRBJ2-3 and V is TRBV15; 7 nucleotides align to TRBD2. CDR3 length: 13 residues. The germline CDR1 and CDR2 sequences are LNHNV and YYDKDF (reference sequence). The V and J ends lost 0 bases and 14 bases, in that order; junction bases with no gene match: 8.

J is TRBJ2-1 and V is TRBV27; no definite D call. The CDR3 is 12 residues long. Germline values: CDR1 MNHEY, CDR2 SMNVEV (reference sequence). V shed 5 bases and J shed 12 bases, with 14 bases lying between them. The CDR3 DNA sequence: TGTGCCAGCAGTCCCCCCCGGAGTCGGCAGTTCTTC. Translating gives CASSPPRSRQFF.

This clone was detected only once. In DNA form, the CDR3 reads TGTGCCAGCAGCCCCTCCGGGACAGGGTTCTTTCAGCCCCAGCATTTT. Translating gives CASSPSGTGFFQPQHF. V gene TRBV7-9 combines with J gene TRBJ1-5, with 9 bases aligning to TRBD1. Germline CDR1 reads SEHNR; CDR2 reads FQNEAQ (reference sequence). This CDR3 has 16 residues. With V trimmed by 5 bases and J by 6 bases, 11 bases remained unmatched.

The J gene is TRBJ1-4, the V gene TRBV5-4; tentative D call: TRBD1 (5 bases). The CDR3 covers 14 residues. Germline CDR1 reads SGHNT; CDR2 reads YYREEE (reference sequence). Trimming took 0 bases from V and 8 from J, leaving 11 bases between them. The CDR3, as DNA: TGTGCCAGCAGCTTGGCCGGGGCCGAGGAAAAACTGTTTTTT. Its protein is CASSLAGAEEKLFF.

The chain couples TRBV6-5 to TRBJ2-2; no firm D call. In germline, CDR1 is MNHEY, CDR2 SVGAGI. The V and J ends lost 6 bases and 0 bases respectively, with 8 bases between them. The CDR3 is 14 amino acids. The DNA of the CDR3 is TGTGCCAGCAGACTGTACCCGAACACCGGGGAGCTGTTTTTT. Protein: CASRLYPNTGELFF.

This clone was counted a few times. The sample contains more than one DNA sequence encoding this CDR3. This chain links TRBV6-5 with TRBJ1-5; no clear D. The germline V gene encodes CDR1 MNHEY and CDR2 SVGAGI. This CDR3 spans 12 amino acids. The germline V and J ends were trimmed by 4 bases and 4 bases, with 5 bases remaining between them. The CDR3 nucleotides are TGTGCCAGCAGTTCTCGGAATCAGCCCCAGCATTTT. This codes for CASSSRNQPQHF.

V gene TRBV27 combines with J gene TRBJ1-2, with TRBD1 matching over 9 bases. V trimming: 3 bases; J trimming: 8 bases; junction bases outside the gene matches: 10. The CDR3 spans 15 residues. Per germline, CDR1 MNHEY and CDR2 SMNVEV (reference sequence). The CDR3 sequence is CASSFAGTGSFGYTF. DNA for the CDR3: TGTGCCAGCAGTTTTGCCGGGACAGGGTCGTTCGGCTACACCTTC.

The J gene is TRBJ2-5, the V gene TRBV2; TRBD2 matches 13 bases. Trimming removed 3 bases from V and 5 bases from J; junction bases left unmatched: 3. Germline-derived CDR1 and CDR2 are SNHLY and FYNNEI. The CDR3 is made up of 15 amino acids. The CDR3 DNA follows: TGTGCCAGCAGTGAGACTAGCGGGGGGCGGGAGACCCAGTACTTC. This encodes CASSETSGGRETQYF.

For the CDR3, the DNA is TGTGCCAGCAGTGAAGGCCTAGGACTAGCGGGATATGAGCAGTTCTTC. Its protein product is CASSEGLGLAGYEQFF. This chain uses TRBV6-1 with TRBJ2-1, with TRBD2 matching over 12 bases. The CDR3 runs 16 residues. Unmatched junction bases numbered 6, after V lost 1 base and J lost 8 bases. Germline CDR1 is MNHNS and CDR2 is SASEGT.

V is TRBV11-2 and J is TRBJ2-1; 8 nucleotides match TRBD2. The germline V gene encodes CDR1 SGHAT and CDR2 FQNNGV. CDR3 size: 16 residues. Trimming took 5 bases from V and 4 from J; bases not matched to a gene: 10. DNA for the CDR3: TGTGCCAGCAGCAATGAGGGACTAGATTATTACAATGAGCAGTTCTTC. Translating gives CASSNEGLDYYNEQFF.

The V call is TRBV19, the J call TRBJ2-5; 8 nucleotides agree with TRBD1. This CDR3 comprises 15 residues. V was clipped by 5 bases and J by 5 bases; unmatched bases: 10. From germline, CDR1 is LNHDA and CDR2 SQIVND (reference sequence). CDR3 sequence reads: CASSLSGQGRETQYF. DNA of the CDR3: TGTGCCAGTAGTCTTTCTGGACAGGGAAGGGAGACCCAGTACTTC.

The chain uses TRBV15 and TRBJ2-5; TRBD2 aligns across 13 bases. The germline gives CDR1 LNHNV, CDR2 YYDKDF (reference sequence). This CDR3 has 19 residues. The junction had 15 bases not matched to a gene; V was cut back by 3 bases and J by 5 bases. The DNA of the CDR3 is TGTGCCACCAGCAGGGGACTGCGGACTAGCGGGAGTGGTAGGGAGACCCAGTACTTC. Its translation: CATSRGLRTSGSGRETQYF.

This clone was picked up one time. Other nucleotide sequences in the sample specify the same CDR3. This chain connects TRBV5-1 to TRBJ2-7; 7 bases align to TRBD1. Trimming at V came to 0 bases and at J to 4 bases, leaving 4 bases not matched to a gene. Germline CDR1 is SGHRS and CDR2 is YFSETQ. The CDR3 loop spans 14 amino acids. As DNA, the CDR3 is TGCGCCAGCAGCTTGGGGACAGGAAGGTACGAGCAGTACTTC. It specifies CASSLGTGRYEQYF.

The DNA of the CDR3 is TGTGCCAGCGAACCCGGGACAGGGACGAGCGAAAAACTGTTTTTT. Encoded protein: CASEPGTGTSEKLFF. The genes are TRBV5-8 and TRBJ1-4; 9 nucleotides line up with TRBD1. The CDR3 totals 15 residues. Unmatched junction bases numbered 12, after V lost 7 bases and J lost 8 bases. Germline CDR1 reads SGHTS; CDR2 reads YDEGEE.

CDR3 region: CASSQVTAYGYTF. The CDR3 nucleotides are TGTGCCAGCAGCCAAGTCACAGCATATGGCTACACCTTC. The J gene is TRBJ1-2, the V gene TRBV14; no reliable D call. The ends were cut back, 1 base at V and 5 bases at J, with 8 bases in the middle. Germline V lookup: CDR1 SGHDN, CDR2 FVKESK. The CDR3 runs 13 residues.

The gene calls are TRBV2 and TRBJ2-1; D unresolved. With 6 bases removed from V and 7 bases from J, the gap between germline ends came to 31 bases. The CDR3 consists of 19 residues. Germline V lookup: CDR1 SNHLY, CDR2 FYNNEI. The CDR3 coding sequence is TGTGCCAGCAGCCTCGAGGCAGGTCGGGCGTCTGGGATGGGGAATGAGCAGTTCTTC. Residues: CASSLEAGRASGMGNEQFF.

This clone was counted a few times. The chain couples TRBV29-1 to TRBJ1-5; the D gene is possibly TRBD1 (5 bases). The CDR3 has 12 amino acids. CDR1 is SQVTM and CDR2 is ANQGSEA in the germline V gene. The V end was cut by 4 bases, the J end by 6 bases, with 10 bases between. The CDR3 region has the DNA TGCAGCGTTGGGGACGGGGGTCAGCCCCAGCATTTT. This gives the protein CSVGDGGQPQHF.

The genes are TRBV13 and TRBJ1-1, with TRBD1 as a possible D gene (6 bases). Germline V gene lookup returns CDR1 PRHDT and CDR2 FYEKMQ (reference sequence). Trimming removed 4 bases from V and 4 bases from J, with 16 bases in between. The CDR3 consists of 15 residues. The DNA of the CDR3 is TGTGCCAGCAGCTCCCTCGTGGGGGGCCCCACTGAAGCTTTCTTT. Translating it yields CASSSLVGGPTEAFF.

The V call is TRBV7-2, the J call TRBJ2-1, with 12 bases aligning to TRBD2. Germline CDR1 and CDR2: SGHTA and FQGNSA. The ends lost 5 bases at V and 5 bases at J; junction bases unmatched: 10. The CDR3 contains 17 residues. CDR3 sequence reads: CASSPPGLAGRDNEQFF. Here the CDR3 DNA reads TGTGCCAGCAGCCCTCCGGGACTAGCGGGTCGGGACAATGAGCAGTTCTTC.

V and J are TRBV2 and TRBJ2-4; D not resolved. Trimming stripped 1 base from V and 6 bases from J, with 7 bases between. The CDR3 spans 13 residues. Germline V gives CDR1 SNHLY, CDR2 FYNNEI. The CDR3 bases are TGTGCCAGCAGTGAAGATACGGGAAACATTCAGTACTTC. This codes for CASSEDTGNIQYF.

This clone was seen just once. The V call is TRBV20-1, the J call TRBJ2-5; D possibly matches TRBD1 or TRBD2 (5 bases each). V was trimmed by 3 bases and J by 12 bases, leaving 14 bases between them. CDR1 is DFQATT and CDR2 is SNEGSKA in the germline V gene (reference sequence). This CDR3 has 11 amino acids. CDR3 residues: CSASDGTSEYF. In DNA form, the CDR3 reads TGCAGTGCTAGCGACGGGACGTCAGAGTACTTC.

The CDR3 protein is CASSLDFGNTEAFF. Here the CDR3 DNA reads TGTGCCAGCAGCTTAGACTTTGGCAACACTGAAGCTTTCTTT. The chain couples TRBV7-9 to TRBJ1-1; no clear D. In germline, CDR1 is SEHNR, CDR2 FQNEAQ (reference sequence). With 1 base removed from V and 2 bases from J, the gap between germline ends came to 8 bases. This CDR3 spans 14 amino acids.

As DNA, the CDR3 is TGTGCCAGCAGCTTAGCCGGGACTAGCGGGGGAGATACGCAGTATTTT. Its protein is CASSLAGTSGGDTQYF. The V call is TRBV7-2, the J call TRBJ2-3; 14 bases are shared with TRBD2. The CDR3 is 16 amino acids. Germline V CDR1 and CDR2: SGHTA, FQGNSA. V gave up 0 bases and J gave up 5 bases; unmatched junction bases: 1.

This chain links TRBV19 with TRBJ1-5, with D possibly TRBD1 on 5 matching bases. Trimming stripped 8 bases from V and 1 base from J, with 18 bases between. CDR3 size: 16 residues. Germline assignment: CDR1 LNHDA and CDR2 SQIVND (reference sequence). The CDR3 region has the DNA TGTGCCAGTGTGTCCCTGGGAGGGACGAGCAATCAGCCCCAGCATTTT. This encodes CASVSLGGTSNQPQHF. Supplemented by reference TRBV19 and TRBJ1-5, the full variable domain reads DGGITQSPKYLFRKEGQNVTLSCEQNLNHDAMYWYRQDPGQGLRLIYYSQIVNDFQKGDIAEGYSVSREKKESFPLTVTSAQKNPTAFYLCASVSLGGTSNQPQHFGDGTRLSIL.

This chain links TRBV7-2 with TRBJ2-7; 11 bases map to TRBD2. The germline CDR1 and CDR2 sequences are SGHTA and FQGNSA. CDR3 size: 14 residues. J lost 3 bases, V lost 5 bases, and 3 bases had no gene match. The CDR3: CASSVTSGSYEQYF. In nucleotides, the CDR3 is TGTGCCAGCAGCGTCACTAGCGGGAGCTACGAGCAGTACTTC.

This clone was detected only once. Written as DNA, the CDR3 is TGTGCCACCGGGGACTCTGGGGCCAACGTCCTGACTTTC. Protein sequence: CATGDSGANVLTF. The rearrangement joins TRBV7-2 to TRBJ2-6; tentatively, D is TRBD2 (5 bases). Trimming left V 10 bases short and J 0 bases short, with 7 bases between. The length of the CDR3 is 13 residues. Germline values: CDR1 SGHTA, CDR2 FQGNSA.

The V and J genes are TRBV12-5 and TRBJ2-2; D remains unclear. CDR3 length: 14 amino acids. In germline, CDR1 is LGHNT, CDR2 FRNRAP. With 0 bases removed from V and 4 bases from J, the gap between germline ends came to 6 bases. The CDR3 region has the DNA TGTGCTAGTGGTTTGGTCCAGATCACCGGGGAGCTGTTTTTT. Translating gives CASGLVQITGELFF. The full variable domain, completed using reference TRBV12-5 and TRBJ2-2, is DARVTQTPRHKVTEMGQEVTMRCQPILGHNTVFWYRQTMMQGLELLAYFRNRAPLDDSGMPKDRFSAEMPDATLATLKIQPSEPRDSAVYFCASGLVQITGELFFGEGSRLTVL.

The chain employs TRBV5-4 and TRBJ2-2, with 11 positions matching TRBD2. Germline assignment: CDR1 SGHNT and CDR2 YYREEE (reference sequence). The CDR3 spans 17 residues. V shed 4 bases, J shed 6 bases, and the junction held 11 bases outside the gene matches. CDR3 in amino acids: CASSPLAGGQTAGELFF. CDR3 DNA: TGTGCCAGCAGCCCTTTAGCGGGGGGGCAAACCGCCGGGGAGCTGTTTTTT.

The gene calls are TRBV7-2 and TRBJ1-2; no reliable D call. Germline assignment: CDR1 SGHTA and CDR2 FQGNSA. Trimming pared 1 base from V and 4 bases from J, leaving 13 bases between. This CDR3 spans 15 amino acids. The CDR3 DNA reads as TGTGCCAGCAGCTTAGATTCGGCCAGTATCTATGGCTACACCTTC. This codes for CASSLDSASIYGYTF.

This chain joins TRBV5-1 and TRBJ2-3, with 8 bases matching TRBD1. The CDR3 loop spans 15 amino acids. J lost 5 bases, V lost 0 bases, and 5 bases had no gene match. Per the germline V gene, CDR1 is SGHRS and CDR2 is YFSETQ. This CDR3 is CASSLGRQGKDTQYF. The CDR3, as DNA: TGCGCCAGCAGCTTGGGGCGACAGGGGAAAGATACGCAGTATTTT. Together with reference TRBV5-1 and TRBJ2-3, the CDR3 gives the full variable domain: KAGVTQTPRYLIKTRGQQVTLSCSPISGHRSVSWYQQTPGQGLQFLFEYFSETQRNKGNFPGRFSGRQFSNSRSEMNVSTLELGDSALYLCASSLGRQGKDTQYFGPGTRLTVL.

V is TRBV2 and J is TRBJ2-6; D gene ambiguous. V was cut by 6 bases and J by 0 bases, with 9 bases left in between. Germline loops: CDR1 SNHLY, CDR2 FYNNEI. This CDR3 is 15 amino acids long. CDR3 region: CASSLIFSGANVLTF. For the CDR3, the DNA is TGTGCCAGCAGCCTTATATTCTCTGGGGCCAACGTCCTGACTTTC.